This TCR beta chain was identified in a study of cytotoxic CD8 clonotypes in ibrutinib-treated CLL. Overall study results and limits: Public clonotypes occurred uncommonly; on treatment, they contracted or remained stable.

To note about this clone: Its antigen is not identified.

Researchers set a sequencing depth target of 1 in 200,000 to 1 in 1 million T cells. The repertoire was sequenced with immunoSEQ multiplex PCR; TCRdb's copy has only in-frame clones and lacks some. Of 20,000 to 25,000 clones listed, around 68% are singletons. The CDR3 contains 16 residues. V shed 4 bases, J shed 0 bases, and the junction held 7 bases outside the gene matches. Germline V gene lookup returns CDR1 MDHEN and CDR2 SYDVKM. The clonotype comes from a human donor with chronic lymphocytic leukemia. The gene calls are TRBV28 and TRBJ2-3; 7 nucleotides agree with TRBD2. The starting material was PBMCs, obtained before ibrutinib treatment. DNA of the CDR3: TGTGCCAGCAGTTCCCATGAAGCGGGAAGCACAGATACGCAGTATTTT. It yields the protein CASSSHEAGSTDTQYF.